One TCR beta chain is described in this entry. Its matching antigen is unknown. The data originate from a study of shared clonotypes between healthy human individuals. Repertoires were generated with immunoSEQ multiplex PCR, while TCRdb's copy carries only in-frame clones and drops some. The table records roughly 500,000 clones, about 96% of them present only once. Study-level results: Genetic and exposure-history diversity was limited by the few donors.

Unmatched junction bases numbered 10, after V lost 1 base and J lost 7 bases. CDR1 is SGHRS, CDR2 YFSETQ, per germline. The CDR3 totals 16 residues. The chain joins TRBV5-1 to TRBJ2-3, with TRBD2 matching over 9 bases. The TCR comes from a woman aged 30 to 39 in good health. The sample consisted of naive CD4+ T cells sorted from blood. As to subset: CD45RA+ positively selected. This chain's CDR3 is CASSLLWAGGPYTQYF. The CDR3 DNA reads TGCGCCAGCAGCTTGTTGTGGGCGGGAGGGCCTTATACGCAGTATTTT.